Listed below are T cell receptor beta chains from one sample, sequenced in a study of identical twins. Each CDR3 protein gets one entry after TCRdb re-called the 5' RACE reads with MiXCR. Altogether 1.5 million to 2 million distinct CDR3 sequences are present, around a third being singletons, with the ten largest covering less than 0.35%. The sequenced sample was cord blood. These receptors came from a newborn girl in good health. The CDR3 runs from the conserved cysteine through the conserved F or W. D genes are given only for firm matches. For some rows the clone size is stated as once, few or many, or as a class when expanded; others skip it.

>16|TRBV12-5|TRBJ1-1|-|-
CASGLVQGVMNTEAFF
TGTGCTAGTGGTTTGGTACAGGGCGTTATGAACACTGAAGCTTTCTTT
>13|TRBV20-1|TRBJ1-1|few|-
CSARDDRNTEAFF
TGCAGTGCTAGAGATGACAGGAACACTGAAGCTTTCTTT
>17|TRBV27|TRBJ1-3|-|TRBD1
CASSLSGYRGPGNTIYF
TGTGCCAGCAGTTTATCGGGTTACAGGGGGCCTGGAAACACCATATATTTT
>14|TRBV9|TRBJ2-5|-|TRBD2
CAIYGTSGNHEQYF
TGTGCCATCTACGGGACTAGCGGGAACCATGAGCAGTACTTC
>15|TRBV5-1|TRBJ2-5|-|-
CASSWLTGGQETQYF
TGCGCCAGCAGCTGGTTAACAGGTGGACAAGAGACCCAGTACTTC
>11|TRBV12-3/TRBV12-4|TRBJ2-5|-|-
CASSFGNERYF
TGTGCCAGCAGTTTTGGGAATGAGCGGTACTTC
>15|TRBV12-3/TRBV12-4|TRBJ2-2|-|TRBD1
CASSRDREKPGELFF
TGTGCCAGCAGTCGGGACAGGGAGAAGCCCGGGGAGCTGTTTTTT
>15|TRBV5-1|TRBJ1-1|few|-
CASSQTTGLYTEAFF
TGCGCCAGCAGCCAGACGACAGGACTTTACACTGAAGCTTTCTTT
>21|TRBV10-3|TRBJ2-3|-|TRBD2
CAISRGQTFGTSGGAPYGQYF
TGTGCCATCAGCCGAGGACAGACCTTTGGGACTAGCGGGGGGGCACCCTACGGGCAGTATTTT
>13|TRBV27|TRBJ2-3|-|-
CASSSSRRDTQYF
TGTGCCAGCAGTTCGTCCCGTCGGGATACGCAGTATTTT
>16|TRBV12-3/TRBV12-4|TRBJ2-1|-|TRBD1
CASSPRQGMSYNEQFF
TGTGCCAGCAGCCCTCGACAGGGAATGTCGTACAATGAGCAGTTCTTC
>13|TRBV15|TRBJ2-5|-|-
CATSPGLEETQYF
TGTGCCACCAGCCCGGGACTTGAAGAGACCCAGTACTTC
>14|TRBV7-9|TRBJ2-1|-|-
CASSWKESYNEQFF
TGTGCCAGCAGCTGGAAGGAGTCCTACAATGAGCAGTTCTTC
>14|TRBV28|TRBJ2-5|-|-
CASSLWPGRETQYF
TGTGCCAGCAGTTTATGGCCAGGGAGGGAGACCCAGTACTTC
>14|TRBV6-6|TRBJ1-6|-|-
CASSYFSGNSPLHF
TGTGCCAGCAGTTACTTCTCAGGGAATTCACCCCTCCACTTT
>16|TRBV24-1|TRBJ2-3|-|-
CATSDSRFGLADTQYF
TGTGCCACCAGTGATTCGAGATTTGGACTTGCAGATACGCAGTATTTT
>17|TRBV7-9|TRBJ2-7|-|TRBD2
CASSLSPLSGGHNEQYF
TGTGCCAGCAGCTTATCCCCCTTAAGCGGGGGTCACAATGAGCAGTACTTC